Below, 28 T cell receptor beta chains from the same sample are listed, as sequenced in a study of shared clonotypes between healthy human individuals. Sequenced by immunoSEQ multiplex PCR; TCRdb stores in-frame clones only, minus some. In the table there are 600,000 to 750,000 clones, roughly 72% of which are singletons. Material: memory CD4+ T cells sorted from blood. The sample's subset: CD45RA-negative fraction. Every receptor here comes from a woman younger than 45 in good health.

V gene TRBV5-1 combines with J gene TRBJ2-1, with 12 bases lining up with TRBD2. Germline CDR1 is SGHRS and CDR2 is YFSETQ. The CDR3 is 16 amino acids. The J segment lost 2 bases and the V segment lost 4 bases, leaving 4 bases of the junction unmatched. Here the CDR3 DNA reads TGCGCCAGCAGCATCGGACTAGCGGGGCCCTACAATGAGCAGTTCTTC. Protein sequence: CASSIGLAGPYNEQFF. Variable domain in full (rest from reference TRBV5-1 and TRBJ2-1): KAGVTQTPRYLIKTRGQQVTLSCSPISGHRSVSWYQQTPGQGLQFLFEYFSETQRNKGNFPGRFSGRQFSNSRSEMNVSTLELGDSALYLCASSIGLAGPYNEQFFGPGTRLTVL.

The chain recombines TRBV2 with TRBJ2-5; D not certain. The germline V gene has CDR1 SNHLY and CDR2 FYNNEI. The CDR3 spans 12 residues. Trimming stripped 8 bases from V and 5 bases from J, with 12 bases between. DNA for the CDR3: TGTGCCAGCGGTGTAGTACGGGAGACCCAGTACTTC. It yields the protein CASGVVRETQYF.

The genes are TRBV7-9 and TRBJ1-1; D is possibly TRBD1 (5 bases). Trimming stripped 5 bases from V and 4 bases from J, with 14 bases between. CDR3 length: 14 residues. The germline V gene has CDR1 SEHNR and CDR2 FQNEAQ (reference sequence). The CDR3 protein is CASSPMVGTTEAFF. In nucleotides, the CDR3 is TGTGCCAGCAGCCCTATGGTAGGGACCACTGAAGCTTTCTTT.

V usage is TRBV7-9 and J usage is TRBJ1-2, with 9 bases fitting TRBD1. This CDR3 region has 15 residues. Germline V lookup: CDR1 SEHNR, CDR2 FQNEAQ (reference sequence). V was pared by 5 bases and J by 8 bases, with 12 bases of the junction left unmatched. The CDR3 region is CASSLTGGEGPGYTF. The DNA for the CDR3 is TGTGCCAGCAGCCTAACAGGGGGCGAAGGTCCGGGCTACACCTTC.

This clone showed up just a few times. The V call is TRBV18, the J call TRBJ2-7; 8 bases are a match to TRBD2. Germline values: CDR1 KGHSH, CDR2 LQKENI. This CDR3 is 14 amino acids long. V trimming: 3 bases; J trimming: 6 bases; junction bases outside the gene matches: 7. Here the CDR3 DNA reads TGTGCCAGCTCACCGCTAGCGGGTCTGGGCGAGCAGTACTTC. This sequence encodes CASSPLAGLGEQYF.

This clone was observed once. The rearrangement uses TRBV6-1 and TRBJ1-4; D remains ambiguous. Trimming removed 6 bases from V and 0 bases from J, with 8 bases in between. The CDR3 spans 14 residues. Per the germline V gene, CDR1 is MNHNS and CDR2 is SASEGT. The DNA for the CDR3 is TGTGCCAGCAGAAAAAAAGCAACTAATGAAAAACTGTTTTTT. Translation gives CASRKKATNEKLFF.

The chain links TRBV4-1 to TRBJ1-4; D gene uncertain. Trimming removed 0 bases at V and 7 bases at J, with 12 bases between. Germline V lookup: CDR1 MGHRA, CDR2 YSYEKL. The CDR3 length is 15 residues. CDR3 in DNA: TGCGCCAGCAGCCAAGAGATACGGTGGGGTGAAAAACTGTTTTTT. Protein: CASSQEIRWGEKLFF.

This clone turned up a few times. V is TRBV25-1 and J is TRBJ2-1, with D possibly being TRBD1 (5 bases). Germline V lookup: CDR1 MGHDK, CDR2 SYGVNS. There are 14 residues in the CDR3. V was trimmed by 4 bases and J by 6 bases, leaving 13 bases between them. The CDR3 DNA reads as TGTGCCAGCAGTGCCCCCGACAGTTTCAATGAGCAGTTCTTC. Its translation is CASSAPDSFNEQFF.

This chain uses TRBV5-5 with TRBJ2-3; tentative D call: TRBD1 (6 bases). The V and J ends lost 0 bases and 6 bases respectively, with 11 bases between them. The CDR3 runs to 14 residues. CDR1 and CDR2 (germline): SGHKS, YYEKEE (reference sequence). CDR3 coding DNA: TGTGCCAGCAGCTTGGGAGGGGGTCCCGATACGCAGTATTTT. Its translation: CASSLGGGPDTQYF.

The rearrangement links TRBV10-2 to TRBJ2-5; possibly TRBD2 for D (5 bases). CDR1 is WSHSY and CDR2 is SAAADI in the germline V gene. Trimming removed 7 bases at V and 6 bases at J, with 12 bases between. This CDR3 has 12 amino acids. The CDR3 loop reads CASIGGGKTQYF. The CDR3 DNA is TGCGCCAGCATCGGAGGCGGAAAGACCCAGTACTTC.

The V call is TRBV18, the J call TRBJ2-2; 9 positions agree with TRBD2. The CDR3 contains 18 residues. Trimming removed 3 bases from V and 6 bases from J; junction bases left unmatched: 14. Germline assignment: CDR1 KGHSH and CDR2 LQKENI. This chain's CDR3 is CASSPPGLASLGAGELFF. CDR3 DNA: TGTGCCAGCTCACCCCCGGGACTAGCCTCCCTCGGCGCCGGGGAGCTGTTTTTT.

The chain combines TRBV29-1 with TRBJ2-1, with 9 bases lining up with TRBD2. CDR3 size: 13 residues. Germline CDR1 is SQVTM and CDR2 is ANQGSEA. Trimming at V came to 6 bases and at J to 5 bases, leaving 5 bases not matched to a gene. The CDR3 DNA is TGCAGCGTGGGGACTAGCCTGAACAATGAGCAGTTCTTC. This encodes CSVGTSLNNEQFF.

The chain has TRBV19 and TRBJ2-2, with D possibly being TRBD1 (6 bases). The length of the CDR3 is 15 residues. Germline lookup yields CDR1 LNHDA and CDR2 SQIVND (reference sequence). V was shortened by 8 bases and J by 7 bases, with 20 bases between the two germline ends. DNA for the CDR3: TGTGCCAGTTCTCAAGGGGGACAATTTCTCGGGGAGCTGTTTTTT. Protein product: CASSQGGQFLGELFF.

In its sample, this clone was seen once. The chain combines TRBV23-1 with TRBJ2-7; D perhaps matches TRBD1 (5 bases). Being an ORF, TRBV23-1 has a function that is uncertain. Trimming removed 1 base at V and 7 bases at J, with 14 bases between. CDR3 size: 14 residues. The CDR3 here is CASSQLDKRLEQYF. The CDR3 bases are TGCGCCAGCAGTCAATTGGACAAACGGTTGGAGCAGTACTTC.

The chain links TRBV13 to TRBJ2-7, with 10 positions matching TRBD1. In germline, CDR1 is PRHDT, CDR2 FYEKMQ (reference sequence). V was pared by 3 bases and J by 4 bases, with 3 bases of the junction left unmatched. CDR3 size: 14 residues. DNA for the CDR3: TGTGCCAGCAGCTTGCGACAGGGGGCTTACGAGCAGTACTTC. It yields the protein CASSLRQGAYEQYF.

The chain links TRBV19 to TRBJ1-5; D is ambiguous. The CDR3 covers 13 residues. Deletions cut 4 bases from V and 4 bases from J, with 8 bases between. Germline loops: CDR1 LNHDA, CDR2 SQIVND (reference sequence). For the CDR3, the DNA is TGTGCCAGTAGTACCCAAGCTAATCAGCCCCAGCATTTT. Translating it yields CASSTQANQPQHF.

This sequence joins TRBV7-3 and TRBJ2-1, with D perhaps matching TRBD2 (6 bases). The V gene's germline CDR1 is SGHTA and CDR2 FQGTGA. This CDR3 comprises 15 residues. V lost 2 bases, J lost 2 bases, and 10 bases lay in between. CDR3 protein: CASSLSRGTYNEQFF. DNA of the CDR3: TGTGCCAGCAGCTTATCCCGGGGGACCTACAATGAGCAGTTCTTC.

CDR3 in DNA: TGTGCCAGCAGCTTACTCGGAAACCAAGAGACCCAGTACTTC. Residues: CASSLLGNQETQYF. J is TRBJ2-5 and V is TRBV7-9; D is undetermined. This CDR3 region has 14 residues. The V gene's germline CDR1 is SEHNR and CDR2 FQNEAQ (reference sequence). Trimming removed 2 bases at V and 0 bases at J, with 7 bases between.

In its sample, this clone was seen once. With a much larger clone just one base away, this may be a read error. At the DNA level, this CDR3 is encoded by other sequences in the same sample as well. The chain links TRBV28 to TRBJ1-3; no clear D gene. V was clipped by 1 base and J by 4 bases, with 2 bases between them. CDR1 is MDHEN and CDR2 is SYDVKM in the germline V gene. The CDR3 sequence is 12 residues long. The CDR3 loop reads CASSLSGNTIYF. CDR3 nucleotide sequence: TGTGCCAGCAGTTTATCAGGAAACACCATATATTTT.

The chain uses TRBV5-1 and TRBJ1-1, with 11 bases lining up with TRBD1. CDR1 and CDR2 from the germline V gene are SGHRS and YFSETQ. V shed 0 bases, J shed 3 bases, and the junction held 1 base outside the gene matches. CDR3 length: 15 amino acids. CDR3 DNA sequence: TGCGCCAGCAGCTTGGTGGGACAGGGGGACACTGAAGCTTTCTTT. This encodes CASSLVGQGDTEAFF.

Concerning this clone: Other DNA sequences from this sample encode an identical CDR3 as well. This chain uses TRBV5-1 with TRBJ1-1; TRBD1 agrees at 7 bases. The CDR3 is 15 amino acids. The V and J ends lost 0 bases and 6 bases, in that order; junction bases with no gene match: 8. The germline gives CDR1 SGHRS, CDR2 YFSETQ. Here the CDR3 DNA reads TGCGCCAGCAGCTTGGGAGACAGGGACTTCGCTGAAGCTTTCTTT. Its translation: CASSLGDRDFAEAFF.

The V call is TRBV6-1, the J call TRBJ1-1; 8 nucleotides agree with TRBD1. The CDR3 is 13 residues long. Trimming took 7 bases from V and 10 from J; bases not matched to a gene: 11. The germline V gene encodes CDR1 MNHNS and CDR2 SASEGT. CDR3 coding DNA: TGTGCCAGCATCCTACGACAGGGGAGTGGAGCTTTCTTT. As protein: CASILRQGSGAFF.

The chain employs TRBV28 and TRBJ2-1, with 10 bases identical to TRBD2. The CDR3 runs 17 residues. J gave up 5 bases and V 1 base, and 8 bases lay outside the gene matches. Germline V gene data show CDR1 as MDHEN and CDR2 as SYDVKM. CDR3 nucleotides: TGTGCCAGCAGTTTATTCGGCGGACTAGCGGCTGACAATGAGCAGTTCTTC. It yields the protein CASSLFGGLAADNEQFF. Drawing the rest from reference TRBV28 and TRBJ2-1, the complete variable domain is DVKVTQSSRYLVKRTGEKVFLECVQDMDHENMFWYRQDPGLGLRLIYFSYDVKMKEKGDIPEGYSVSREKKERFSLILESASTNQTSMYLCASSLFGGLAADNEQFFGPGTRLTVL.

This clone is labeled medium-sized. This chain links TRBV2 with TRBJ1-5; D not resolved. The CDR3 has 14 residues. The V gene's germline CDR1 is SNHLY and CDR2 FYNNEI. The V end lost 7 bases, the J end lost 0 bases, and 10 bases lay between the germline ends. CDR3 bases: TGTGCCAGCAAAGGCAGCAATAGCAATCAGCCCCAGCATTTT. It codes for CASKGSNSNQPQHF.

The genes are TRBV19 and TRBJ2-2, with 12 bases matching TRBD1. Per the germline V gene, CDR1 is LNHDA and CDR2 is SQIVND (reference sequence). The CDR3 covers 18 residues. Unmatched junction bases numbered 11, after V lost 4 bases and J lost 5 bases. This CDR3 is CASSRLSGQGARTGELFF. Here the CDR3 DNA reads TGTGCCAGTAGTAGATTATCGGGACAGGGGGCGCGAACCGGGGAGCTGTTTTTT.

This clone has ten or more counts. The chain recombines TRBV28 with TRBJ1-1, with 7 bases identical to TRBD1. The CDR3 loop spans 15 amino acids. V lost 4 bases and J lost 1; bases outside the gene matches: 6. CDR1 is MDHEN and CDR2 is SYDVKM in the germline V gene. The CDR3 here is CASSSWTGRNTEAFF. The CDR3 nucleotides read TGTGCCAGCAGTTCTTGGACAGGTCGGAACACTGAAGCTTTCTTT.

Many counts were recorded for this clone. V gene TRBV5-4 combines with J gene TRBJ2-2, with 13 bases matching TRBD2. This CDR3 is 17 amino acids long. V lost 3 bases, J lost 7 bases, and 9 bases stayed unmatched. The germline gives CDR1 SGHNT, CDR2 YYREEE (reference sequence). CDR3 in amino acids: CASSSRIGTSGVGELFF. CDR3 in DNA: TGTGCCAGCAGCTCGAGGATCGGGACTAGCGGGGTCGGGGAGCTGTTTTTT. Looking up the rest from reference TRBV5-4 and TRBJ2-2 gives the full variable domain: ETGVTQSPTHLIKTRGQQVTLRCSSQSGHNTVSWYQQALGQGPQFIFQYYREEENGRGNFPPRFSGLQFPNYSSELNVNALELDDSALYLCASSSRIGTSGVGELFFGEGSRLTVL.

This rearrangement joins TRBV19 to TRBJ1-5; D perhaps matches TRBD1 (5 bases). Germline CDR1 and CDR2: LNHDA and SQIVND (reference sequence). V shed 5 bases and J shed 9 bases, with 8 bases lying between them. The CDR3 covers 11 residues. CDR3 protein: CASSQGGPQHF. CDR3 DNA sequence: TGTGCCAGTAGTCAGGGAGGGCCCCAGCATTTT.